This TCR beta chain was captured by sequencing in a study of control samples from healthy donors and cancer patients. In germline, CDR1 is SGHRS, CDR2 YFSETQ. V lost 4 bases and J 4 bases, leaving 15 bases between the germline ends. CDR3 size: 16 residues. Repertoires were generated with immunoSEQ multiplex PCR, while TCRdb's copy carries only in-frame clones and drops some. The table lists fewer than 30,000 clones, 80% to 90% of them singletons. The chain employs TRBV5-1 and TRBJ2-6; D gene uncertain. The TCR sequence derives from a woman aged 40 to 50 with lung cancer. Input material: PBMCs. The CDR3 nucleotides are TGCGCCAGCAGCCTCATAAGTTCGAAGGGGGCCAACGTCCTGACTTTC. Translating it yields CASSLISSKGANVLTF.